The entry that follows covers one T cell receptor (beta chain) sequence. Repertoires were generated with immunoSEQ multiplex PCR, while TCRdb's copy carries only in-frame clones and drops some. The sample has some 20,000 clones, 89% seen once; the top ten hold about 13%. Time point meaning: pretreatment peripheral blood. This sample is part of a study of PD-L1 blockade in urothelial cancer. The CDR3 is 15 amino acids. The germline gives CDR1 LNHDA, CDR2 SQIVND (reference sequence). Trimming removed 1 base at V and 1 base at J, with 10 bases between. The genes are TRBV19 and TRBJ1-1; a weak D match, TRBD1 (5 bases). This specimen consisted of PBMCs, obtained around atezolizumab (anti-PD-L1) treatment. This clonotype originated in a man aged 65-85 years with urothelial cancer. The CDR3 nucleotides are TGTGCCAGTAGTATAGGCTGGGGCGGGAACACTGAAGCTTTCTTT. This sequence encodes CASSIGWGGNTEAFF.